This TCR beta chain was sequenced for a study of long-term antiretroviral therapy in people with HIV. Study context: The 2015 immediate-ART recommendation came about a decade after the earliest samples. The study's findings and limits: Transplant-donor-level diversity was not reached after ART, though diversity increased.

As regards this clone: Its specificity is not known.

The J segment lost 4 bases and the V segment lost 6 bases, leaving 3 bases of the junction unmatched. From germline, CDR1 is SGHTA and CDR2 FQGTGA. The CDR3 totals 13 residues. The authors ran the immunoSEQ assay, v3.0, at survey level. Libraries were prepared by immunoSEQ multiplex PCR; TCRdb keeps only in-frame clonotypes and omits some of them. This table has about 24,000 clones, around 83% appearing once. This chain joins TRBV7-3 and TRBJ2-5; 9 bases match TRBD2. This receptor was obtained from a man over 45 with HIV. This material consisted of unsorted PBMCs, taken 0.4 years after starting antiretroviral therapy. The CDR3 region has the DNA TGTGCCAGCAGTTATAGCGGGGGAGAGACCCAGTACTTC. Amino acid sequence: CASSYSGGETQYF.